These T cell receptor beta chains were read from a single sample in a study of blood T cell repertoires in COVID-19. Assay: immunoSEQ multiplex PCR; the TCRdb copy retains only in-frame clones and omits some. The data hold tens of thousands of clones, with 55% to 80% observed a single time. Sequencing was carried out using peripheral blood. The receptors were gathered from a woman aged 60-75 years in a cohort sampled during active or convalescent COVID-19. Both conserved end residues are part of each CDR3. A D gene is named only where the DNA matches it firmly. Expanded clones get a size class; other rows say once, few or many, or leave the size out.

D gene: TRBD1
J gene: TRBJ2-1
clone size: NA
V gene: TRBV5-6
CDR3 DNA: TGTGCCAGCAGCTTGGACAGGGGGTGGTTCTTC
CDR3 protein: CASSLDRGWFF

D gene: TRBD1
J gene: TRBJ1-2
clone size: NA
V gene: TRBV6-6
CDR3 DNA: TGTGCCAGCAGTTACCAAGGACAGGCACGAAGAGATGGCTACACCTTC
CDR3 protein: CASSYQGQARRDGYTF

D gene: NA
J gene: TRBJ1-3
clone size: NA
V gene: TRBV5-1
CDR3 DNA: TGCGCCAGCAGCCTATGGGGGGGCGACGGAAACACCATATATTTT
CDR3 protein: CASSLWGGDGNTIYF

D gene: NA
J gene: TRBJ1-2
clone size: NA
V gene: TRBV4-1
CDR3 DNA: TGCGCCAGCAGCCAAGGGGGGGGCTTATATGGCTACACCTTC
CDR3 protein: CASSQGGGLYGYTF

D gene: TRBD1
J gene: TRBJ1-5
clone size: NA
V gene: TRBV19
CDR3 DNA: TGTGCCAGTAGTATGGAACAGGGGGTGGGTCAGCCCCAGCATTTT
CDR3 protein: CASSMEQGVGQPQHF

D gene: TRBD1
J gene: TRBJ1-6
clone size: NA
V gene: TRBV7-9
CDR3 DNA: TGTGCCAGCAGCTTCAGTACCGGGACAGCAGGGTCACCCCTCCACTTT
CDR3 protein: CASSFSTGTAGSPLHF

D gene: NA
J gene: TRBJ2-4
clone size: NA
V gene: TRBV3-1/TRBV3-2
CDR3 DNA: TGTGCCAGCAGCCAAGACCTCATAGAAATGTACTTC
CDR3 protein: CASSQDLIEMYF

D gene: NA
J gene: TRBJ2-1
clone size: NA
V gene: TRBV19
CDR3 DNA: TGTGCCAGTAGTATTCGCGACAACTCCTACAATGAGCAGTTCTTC
CDR3 protein: CASSIRDNSYNEQFF

D gene: TRBD1
J gene: TRBJ1-6
clone size: few
V gene: TRBV3-1/TRBV3-2
CDR3 DNA: TGTGCCAGCAGCCAAGTTACCGGGACAGGGAATTCACCCCTCCACTTT
CDR3 protein: CASSQVTGTGNSPLHF

D gene: TRBD1
J gene: TRBJ2-5
clone size: NA
V gene: TRBV25-1
CDR3 DNA: TGTGCCAGCAGTGACGGGACAGGGACTTTACAAGAGACCCAGTACTTC
CDR3 protein: CASSDGTGTLQETQYF

D gene: NA
J gene: TRBJ2-1
clone size: NA
V gene: TRBV12-2
CDR3 DNA: TGTGCAAGTCGCTTAGGGCGGGGGTGTAGTGAGCAGTTCTTC
CDR3 protein: CASRLGRGCSEQFF

D gene: NA
J gene: TRBJ1-6
clone size: NA
V gene: TRBV21-1
CDR3 DNA: TGTGCCAGCAGCTTCCGGGACATCCAAGTTTCCTATAATTCACCCCTCCACTTT
CDR3 protein: CASSFRDIQVSYNSPLHF

D gene: TRBD1
J gene: TRBJ2-2
clone size: NA
V gene: TRBV15
CDR3 DNA: TGTGCCACCAGCACCCGACAGGGGAACACCGGGGAGCTGTTTTTT
CDR3 protein: CATSTRQGNTGELFF

D gene: TRBD1
J gene: TRBJ1-5
clone size: NA
V gene: TRBV4-1
CDR3 DNA: TGCGCCAGCAGCCAAGATCAACTGGACAGGGGAGAAGATCAGCCCCAGCATTTT
CDR3 protein: CASSQDQLDRGEDQPQHF

D gene: TRBD1
J gene: TRBJ1-3
clone size: NA
V gene: TRBV18
CDR3 DNA: TGTGCCAGCTCCCCCATGGGGACAGGGTACTCTGGAAACACCATATATTTT
CDR3 protein: CASSPMGTGYSGNTIYF

D gene: TRBD1
J gene: TRBJ1-1
clone size: NA
V gene: TRBV12-5
CDR3 DNA: TGTGCTAGTGGCTTCGGGGACAGACGCGCTGAAGCTTTCTTT
CDR3 protein: CASGFGDRRAEAFF

D gene: TRBD2
J gene: TRBJ2-7
clone size: NA
V gene: TRBV5-1
CDR3 DNA: TGCGCCAGCAGATTAAAAGCGGGGGACTACTCCTACGAGCAGTACTTC
CDR3 protein: CASRLKAGDYSYEQYF

D gene: TRBD2
J gene: TRBJ2-2
clone size: NA
V gene: TRBV14
CDR3 DNA: TGTGCCAGCAGCCAGACCCCGGGACTAATGGAAGACGGGGAGCTGTTTTTT
CDR3 protein: CASSQTPGLMEDGELFF

D gene: TRBD2
J gene: TRBJ2-5
clone size: NA
V gene: TRBV2
CDR3 DNA: TGTGCCAGCAGTCGCCAGGGGGAGGCTAGCGGGGGGACCCAGTACTTC
CDR3 protein: CASSRQGEASGGTQYF

D gene: TRBD1
J gene: TRBJ2-2
clone size: NA
V gene: TRBV11-3
CDR3 DNA: TGTGCCAGCAGCTTCGACAGGGTTAAACTGTTTTTT
CDR3 protein: CASSFDRVKLFF

D gene: TRBD1
J gene: TRBJ2-2
clone size: NA
V gene: TRBV25-1
CDR3 DNA: TGTGCCAGCAGTGAATATCCGCAGGGGGCCGGGGAGCTGTTTTTT
CDR3 protein: CASSEYPQGAGELFF

D gene: TRBD2
J gene: TRBJ2-3
clone size: medium-sized
V gene: TRBV7-8
CDR3 DNA: TGTGCCAGCAGCCCGACTAGCGGGGTCGGGGATACGCAGTATTTT
CDR3 protein: CASSPTSGVGDTQYF

D gene: TRBD1
J gene: TRBJ1-2
clone size: NA
V gene: TRBV6-5
CDR3 DNA: TGTGCCAGCAGTCGGGACAGCCTCCGAGACTATGGCTACACCTTC
CDR3 protein: CASSRDSLRDYGYTF

D gene: NA
J gene: TRBJ1-1
clone size: NA
V gene: TRBV10-1
CDR3 DNA: TGCGCCAGCAGCCCGACAGTTCGCGGCACTGAAGCTTTCTTT
CDR3 protein: CASSPTVRGTEAFF

D gene: NA
J gene: TRBJ1-4
clone size: NA
V gene: TRBV5-6
CDR3 DNA: TGTGCCAGCAGCTTGGCTTCTTCAGGGTTCACTAATGAAAAACTGTTTTTT
CDR3 protein: CASSLASSGFTNEKLFF

D gene: NA
J gene: TRBJ2-5
clone size: NA
V gene: TRBV27
CDR3 DNA: TGTGCCAGCAGTTTACAGGGGTACCAAGAGACCCAGTACTTC
CDR3 protein: CASSLQGYQETQYF

D gene: TRBD1
J gene: TRBJ2-1
clone size: NA
V gene: TRBV5-1
CDR3 DNA: TGCGCCAGCAGCGTACGGGACAGGTCATACAATGAGCAGTTCTTC
CDR3 protein: CASSVRDRSYNEQFF

D gene: TRBD1
J gene: TRBJ1-1
clone size: NA
V gene: TRBV20-1
CDR3 DNA: TGCAGTGTTAAGGGGGCCCAAAAAGCTTTCTTT
CDR3 protein: CSVKGAQKAFF

D gene: NA
J gene: TRBJ2-1
clone size: once
V gene: TRBV6-6
CDR3 DNA: TGTGCCAGCAGTTACTCTCCGGGGGTTGAGACGGGTGAGCAGTTCTTC
CDR3 protein: CASSYSPGVETGEQFF

D gene: TRBD1
J gene: TRBJ1-2
clone size: few
V gene: TRBV18
CDR3 DNA: TGTGCCAGCTCACCGCGGACAGGGGCAAGCCCTGGCTACACCTTC
CDR3 protein: CASSPRTGASPGYTF

D gene: TRBD2
J gene: TRBJ2-1
clone size: NA
V gene: TRBV5-1
CDR3 DNA: TGCGCCAGCAGCCCATTGACTAGCGGGGGGGAGCAGTTCTTC
CDR3 protein: CASSPLTSGGEQFF

D gene: NA
J gene: TRBJ1-1
clone size: NA
V gene: TRBV5-5
CDR3 DNA: TGTGCCAGCAGCTTGGCCACGGGGAGGGTAGTCCACACTGAAGCTTTCTTT
CDR3 protein: CASSLATGRVVHTEAFF

D gene: TRBD2
J gene: TRBJ2-5
clone size: NA
V gene: TRBV30
CDR3 DNA: TGTGCCTGGAGTACCGGCGGGGGGAGCCAAGAGACCCAGTACTTC
CDR3 protein: CAWSTGGGSQETQYF

D gene: NA
J gene: TRBJ2-2
clone size: once
V gene: TRBV6-5
CDR3 DNA: TGTGCCAGCAGAAGAGAGAACACCGGGGAGCTGTTTTTT
CDR3 protein: CASRRENTGELFF

D gene: NA
J gene: TRBJ1-4
clone size: NA
V gene: TRBV7-2
CDR3 DNA: TGTGCCAGCAGTCTCACCAGGGGTTCTAATGAAAAACTGTTTTTT
CDR3 protein: CASSLTRGSNEKLFF

D gene: NA
J gene: TRBJ1-4
clone size: NA
V gene: TRBV30
CDR3 DNA: TGTGCCTGGAGTGTATTGAGCGGACTTAATGAAAAACTGTTTTTT
CDR3 protein: CAWSVLSGLNEKLFF

D gene: NA
J gene: TRBJ2-2
clone size: NA
V gene: TRBV2
CDR3 DNA: TGTGCCAGCAGTGTCACAGGTTCCACCGGGGAGCTGTTTTTT
CDR3 protein: CASSVTGSTGELFF

D gene: NA
J gene: TRBJ1-2
clone size: once
V gene: TRBV28
CDR3 DNA: TGTGCCAGCAGTTCACAGGGTTTTGGCTACACCTTC
CDR3 protein: CASSSQGFGYTF

D gene: NA
J gene: TRBJ2-2
clone size: NA
V gene: TRBV5-6
CDR3 DNA: TGTGCCAGCAGCTTTCAAGAGTGGGTGGGCAGGGCAACCGGGGAGCTGTTTTTT
CDR3 protein: CASSFQEWVGRATGELFF

D gene: NA
J gene: TRBJ2-3
clone size: few
V gene: TRBV7-2
CDR3 DNA: TGTGCCAGCAGCTTAGGCGGGACTAGCACAGATACGCAGTATTTT
CDR3 protein: CASSLGGTSTDTQYF

D gene: TRBD1
J gene: TRBJ2-2
clone size: NA
V gene: TRBV5-4
CDR3 DNA: TGTGCCAGCAGCTTGGGTCCGGGACAGGGGTCCGGGGAGCTGTTTTTT
CDR3 protein: CASSLGPGQGSGELFF

D gene: TRBD1
J gene: TRBJ2-1
clone size: NA
V gene: TRBV3-1/TRBV3-2
CDR3 DNA: TGTGCCAGCAGCCGGACAGGTAATGAGCAGTTCTTC
CDR3 protein: CASSRTGNEQFF

D gene: TRBD1
J gene: TRBJ1-2
clone size: NA
V gene: TRBV5-1
CDR3 DNA: TGCGCCAGCAGCTTGGACGGGACAGGGAGCTTCTATGGCTACACCTTC
CDR3 protein: CASSLDGTGSFYGYTF

D gene: NA
J gene: TRBJ2-2
clone size: once
V gene: TRBV10-3
CDR3 DNA: TGTGCCATCAGGAAGGGCGGACAGAACACCGGGGAGCTGTTTTTT
CDR3 protein: CAIRKGGQNTGELFF

D gene: TRBD2
J gene: TRBJ2-1
clone size: NA
V gene: TRBV11-1
CDR3 DNA: TGTGCCAGCAGCTCCCGGGGGGTCGATGAGCAGTTCTTC
CDR3 protein: CASSSRGVDEQFF

D gene: NA
J gene: TRBJ1-4
clone size: NA
V gene: TRBV5-1
CDR3 DNA: TGCGCCAGCAGCCCGATCAGGGGTGGAGCAACTAATGAAAAACTGTTTTTT
CDR3 protein: CASSPIRGGATNEKLFF

D gene: NA
J gene: TRBJ1-5
clone size: NA
V gene: TRBV27
CDR3 DNA: TGTGCCAGCAGTGACCAGGGGCCCAATCAGCCCCAGCATTTT
CDR3 protein: CASSDQGPNQPQHF

D gene: NA
J gene: TRBJ2-1
clone size: many
V gene: TRBV7-5
CDR3 DNA: TGTGCCAGAAGCTCCCGGACAGGGAGCCCTCCCTACAATGAGCAGTTCTTC
CDR3 protein: CARSSRTGSPPYNEQFF

D gene: NA
J gene: TRBJ1-1
clone size: NA
V gene: TRBV6-1
CDR3 DNA: TGTGCCAGCAGTGACGAGGGACAAAGGGGAAACACTGAAGCTTTCTTT
CDR3 protein: CASSDEGQRGNTEAFF

D gene: NA
J gene: TRBJ2-1
clone size: few
V gene: TRBV29-1
CDR3 DNA: TGCAGCGTTGGACAGTACTACAATGAGCAGTTCTTC
CDR3 protein: CSVGQYYNEQFF

D gene: NA
J gene: TRBJ1-2
clone size: NA
V gene: TRBV30
CDR3 DNA: TGTGCCTGGATCGTGGCCAGGGGCCCCCCTCGTGCTGGCTACACCTTC
CDR3 protein: CAWIVARGPPRAGYTF

D gene: NA
J gene: TRBJ2-7
clone size: few
V gene: TRBV9
CDR3 DNA: TGTGCCAGCAGCGTAGGTCCGGGTTTCTACGAGCAGTACTTC
CDR3 protein: CASSVGPGFYEQYF

D gene: TRBD2
J gene: TRBJ2-3
clone size: NA
V gene: TRBV4-2
CDR3 DNA: TGTGCCAGCAGCCAAGGACTAGCTGATACGCAGTATTTT
CDR3 protein: CASSQGLADTQYF

D gene: TRBD2
J gene: TRBJ2-7
clone size: once
V gene: TRBV6-6
CDR3 DNA: TGTGCCAGCAGACTCTTATCCGCGGGGGGGGGCTACGAGCAGTACTTC
CDR3 protein: CASRLLSAGGGYEQYF